This T cell receptor beta chain was retrieved from a study of identifying expanded T cells in peripheral blood (dated by TCRdb to the late 2010s). For context, the study as a whole: Technical replicates were generated by sequencing separate aliquots of the same genomic DNA pool, with four replicates compared pairwise. Results the study describes overall, beyond this receptor: In all healthy donors, the variance in clone template counts between samples taken roughly 14 days apart rose significantly as total template count increased. It was expected by the authors that biological variance in healthy repertoires might increase further over much longer intervals, such as months to years. The binomial model flagged approximately 1.3 differentially abundant clones between technical replicates but about 16 over roughly 2 weeks and approximately 18 over approximately 4 weeks. The beta-binomial model significantly reduced the number of clones called differentially abundant and the false-positive rate across all healthy-donor time intervals.

The CDR3 contains 14 residues, cysteine and phenylalanine counted. CDR3 DNA is the only sequence kept; it has 42 bases, read in frame from the first base. Germline trimming amounts to 7 bases on V and 4 bases on J, with 6 as the count of junction bases outside the gene matches. Per the germline V gene (reference sequence), LNHDA is the CDR1 and SQIVND is the CDR2. For this clone: Its specific antigen is unknown. No much larger clone exists at a distance of one base, and base qualities are not known.

No immune events such as infections were documented for the healthy donors during the collection period. Time-dependent variance in a beta-binomial model of T-cell clone differential abundance was calibrated using healthy-donor blood repertoires as a training cohort. The training cohort included approximately 10 healthy donors, of whom 3 were female and 7 were male. On average the donors were around 41 years old, and their ages spanned roughly 29 to 64 years. Whole blood was collected from each healthy donor at three time points spaced about 2 weeks apart and obtained from a commercial supplier. Genomic DNA was extracted from unsorted whole blood for immunosequencing. TCRbeta CDR3 regions were profiled by bias-controlled multiplex PCR amplification of genomic DNA with the immunoSEQ Assay. As for how the authors treated the data: The absolute abundance of each unique TCRbeta CDR3 region was quantified after sequences were collapsed and filtered. Two models were used to test differential abundance: a binomial model (Fisher-equivalent) and a beta-binomial model that adds time-dependent variance fitted from healthy donors. Clones with fewer than 5 combined templates were removed, and a clone was called differentially abundant if the clone's Benjamini-Hochberg FDR was below 0.01. Using the form v = (b*log(k)+a)^2, the beta-binomial variance was modeled as a function of the total template count across the two samples. TCRdb retrieved this table from immuneACCESS and kept in-frame rearrangements only. Not all clones are present; in checked studies, unresolved V genes account for under half, and no reason is known for the remainder. D and trimming were read from the DNA, whereas the V and J calls and clone size are those reported in that table. The sample records approximately 100,000 clones, roughly 91% of which are singletons. The ten biggest clones cover roughly 17% of the sample.

Material for sequencing was blood. This chain is built from TRBV19 and TRBJ2-3; a stretch of 9 junction bases matches TRBD1. The sequence derives from a person aged 18 to 69 in good health. The CDR3 here reads CASKRTGDSDTQYF. The DNA sequence is given as TGTGCCAGTAAGCGGACAGGGGACTCAGATACGCAGTATTTT.